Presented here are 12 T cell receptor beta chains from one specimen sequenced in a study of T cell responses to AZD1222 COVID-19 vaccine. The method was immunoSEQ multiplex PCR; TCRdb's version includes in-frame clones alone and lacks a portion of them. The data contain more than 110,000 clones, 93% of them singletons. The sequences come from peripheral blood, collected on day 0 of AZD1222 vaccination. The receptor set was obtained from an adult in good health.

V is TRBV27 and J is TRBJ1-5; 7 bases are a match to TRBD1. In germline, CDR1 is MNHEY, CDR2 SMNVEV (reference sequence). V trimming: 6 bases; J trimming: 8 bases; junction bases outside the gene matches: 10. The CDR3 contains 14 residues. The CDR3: CASSPLTGIEPQHF. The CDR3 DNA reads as TGTGCCAGCAGCCCATTGACAGGGATTGAGCCCCAGCATTTT.

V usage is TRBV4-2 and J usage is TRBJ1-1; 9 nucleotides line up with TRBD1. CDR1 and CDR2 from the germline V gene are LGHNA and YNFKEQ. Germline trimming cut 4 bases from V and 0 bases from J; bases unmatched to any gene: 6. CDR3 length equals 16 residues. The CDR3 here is CASSRGTGFLNTEAFF. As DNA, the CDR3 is TGTGCCAGCAGCCGGGGGACAGGGTTTCTGAACACTGAAGCTTTCTTT.

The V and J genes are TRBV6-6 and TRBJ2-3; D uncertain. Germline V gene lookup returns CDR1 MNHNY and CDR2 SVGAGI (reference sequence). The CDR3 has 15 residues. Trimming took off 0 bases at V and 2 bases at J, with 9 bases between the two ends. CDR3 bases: TGTGCCAGCAGTTACTCGCTGGACCTCACAGATACGCAGTATTTT. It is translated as CASSYSLDLTDTQYF.

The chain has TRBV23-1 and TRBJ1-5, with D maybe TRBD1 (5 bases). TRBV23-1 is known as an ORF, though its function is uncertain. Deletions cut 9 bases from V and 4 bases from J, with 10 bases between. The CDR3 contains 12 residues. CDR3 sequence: CASRTNNQPQHF. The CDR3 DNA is TGCGCCAGTCGGACAAATAATCAGCCCCAGCATTTT.

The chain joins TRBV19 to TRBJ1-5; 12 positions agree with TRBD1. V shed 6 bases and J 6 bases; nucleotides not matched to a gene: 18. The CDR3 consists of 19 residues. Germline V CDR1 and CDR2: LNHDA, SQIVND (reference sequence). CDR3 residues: CASSLGTTGTGGPGQPQHF. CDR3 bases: TGTGCCAGTAGCCTAGGAACGACCGGGACAGGGGGCCCTGGTCAGCCCCAGCATTTT.

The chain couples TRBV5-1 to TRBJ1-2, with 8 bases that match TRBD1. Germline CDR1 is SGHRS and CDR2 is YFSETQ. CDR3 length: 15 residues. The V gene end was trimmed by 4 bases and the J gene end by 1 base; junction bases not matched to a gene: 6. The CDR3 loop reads CASSLWTGSNYGYTF. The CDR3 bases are TGCGCCAGCAGCCTTTGGACAGGGAGTAACTATGGCTACACCTTC.

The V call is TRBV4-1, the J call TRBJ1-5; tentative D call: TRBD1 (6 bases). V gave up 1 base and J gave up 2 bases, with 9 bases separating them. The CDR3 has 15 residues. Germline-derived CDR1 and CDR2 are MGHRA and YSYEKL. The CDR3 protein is CASSQVYRGNQPQHF. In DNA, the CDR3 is TGCGCCAGCAGCCAAGTCTACAGGGGCAATCAGCCCCAGCATTTT.

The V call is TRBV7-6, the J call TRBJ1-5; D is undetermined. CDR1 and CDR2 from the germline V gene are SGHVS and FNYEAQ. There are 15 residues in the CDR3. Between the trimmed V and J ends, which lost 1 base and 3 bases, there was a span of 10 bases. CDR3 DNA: TGTGCCAGCAGCTTAGGAAGTTCGAACAATCAGCCCCAGCATTTT. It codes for CASSLGSSNNQPQHF.

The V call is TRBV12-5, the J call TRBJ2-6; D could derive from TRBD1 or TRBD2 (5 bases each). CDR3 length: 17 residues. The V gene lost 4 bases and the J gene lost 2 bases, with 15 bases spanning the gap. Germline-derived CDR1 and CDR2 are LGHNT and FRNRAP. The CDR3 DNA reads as TGTGCTAGTGGTTGGAGGTCCGGCAGGGCTGGGGCCAACGTCCTGACTTTC. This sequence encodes CASGWRSGRAGANVLTF. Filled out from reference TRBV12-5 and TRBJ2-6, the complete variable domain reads DARVTQTPRHKVTEMGQEVTMRCQPILGHNTVFWYRQTMMQGLELLAYFRNRAPLDDSGMPKDRFSAEMPDATLATLKIQPSEPRDSAVYFCASGWRSGRAGANVLTFGAGSRLTVL.

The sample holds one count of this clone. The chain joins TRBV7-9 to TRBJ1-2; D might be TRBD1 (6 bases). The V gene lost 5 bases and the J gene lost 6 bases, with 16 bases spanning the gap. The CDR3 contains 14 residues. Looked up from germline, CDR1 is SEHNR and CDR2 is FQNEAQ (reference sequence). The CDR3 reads CASSIQGGANGYTF. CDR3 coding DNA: TGTGCCAGCAGCATACAGGGTGGAGCGAATGGCTACACCTTC.

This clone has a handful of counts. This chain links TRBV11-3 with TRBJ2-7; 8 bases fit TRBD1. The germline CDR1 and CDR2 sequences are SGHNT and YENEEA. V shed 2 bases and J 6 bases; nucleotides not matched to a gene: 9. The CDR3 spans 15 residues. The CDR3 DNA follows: TGTGCCAGCAGCTTATTCCATTACACAGGGGGCGAGCAGTACTTC. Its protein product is CASSLFHYTGGEQYF.

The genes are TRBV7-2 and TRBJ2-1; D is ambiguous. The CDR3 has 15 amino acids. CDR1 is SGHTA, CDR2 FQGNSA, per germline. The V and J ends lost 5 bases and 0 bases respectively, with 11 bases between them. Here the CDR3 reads CASSQEFSSYNEQFF. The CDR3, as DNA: TGTGCCAGCAGCCAGGAATTTAGCTCCTACAATGAGCAGTTCTTC.